The T cell receptor (beta chain) under discussion was sequenced for a study of shared clonotypes between healthy human individuals. Whole-study results and caveats: Among the subsets, naive ones generally showed larger estimated richness than memory ones.

Naive CD8 cells were CD45RO-negative, positively selected for CCR7, excluding terminally differentiated effector memory CD45RA+ cells. The authors distributed each subset's genomic DNA evenly over several immunoSEQ plates. The protocol was immunoSEQ multiplex PCR, while the TCRdb copy is restricted to in-frame clones and leaves out a portion. The sample records about 1,900,000 clones, about 95% being singletons. Germline V gene data show CDR1 as SQVTM and CDR2 as ANQGSEA. The length of the CDR3 is 11 residues. Between the trimmed V and J ends, which lost 3 bases and 11 bases, there was a span of 13 bases. As concerns this clone: Its specificity is unknown.

The V and J genes are TRBV29-1 and TRBJ1-1; D uncertain. Sequenced input: naive CD8+ T cells sorted from blood. The origin of this receptor is a man aged 18 to 30 in good health. CDR3 region: CSVDGSSTAFF. The CDR3 DNA reads as TGCAGCGTTGACGGCTCTTCGACGGCTTTCTTT.